This T cell receptor (beta chain) is from a study of cytomegalovirus exposure and HLA in healthy donors. Whole-study context: A later analysis reported the same platform for the 90 to 150 validation repertoires and the 666 first-cohort repertoires. Study observations and caveats: Some public TCRs appeared in many individuals, while most sequences were rare. The authors confirmed in vitro that a few CMV-associated chains were specific for CMV antigens. Researchers catalogued approximately 170 TCR beta chains as cytomegalovirus-associated.

Germline V lookup: CDR1 MNHNS, CDR2 SASEGT. The CDR3 is made up of 13 amino acids. Trimming took off 1 base at V and 8 bases at J, with 11 bases between the two ends. Concerning this clone itself: As yet, its antigen is unknown.

The repertoire was sequenced with immunoSEQ multiplex PCR; TCRdb's copy has only in-frame clones and lacks some. The sample lists 120,000 or so clones, around 90% seen once, with roughly 2% in the top ten. Sequenced input: PBMCs. The TCR originated in a woman aged 18-30 years in good health and CMV-seronegative. V usage is TRBV6-1 and J usage is TRBJ1-2; a weak D match, TRBD1 (5 bases). Here the CDR3 reads CASSEGAGYGYTF. The CDR3 DNA reads TGTGCCAGCAGTGAAGGGGCAGGGTACGGCTACACCTTC.